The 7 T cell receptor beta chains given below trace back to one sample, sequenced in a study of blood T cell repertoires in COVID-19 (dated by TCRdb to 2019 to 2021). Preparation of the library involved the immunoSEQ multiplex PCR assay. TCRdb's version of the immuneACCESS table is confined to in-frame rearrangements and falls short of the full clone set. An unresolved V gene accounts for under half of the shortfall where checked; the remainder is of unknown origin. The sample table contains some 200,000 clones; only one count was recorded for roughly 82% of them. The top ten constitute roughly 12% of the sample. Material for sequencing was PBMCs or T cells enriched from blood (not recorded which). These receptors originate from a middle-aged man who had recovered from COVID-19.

CDR3 residues: CASSPWTGRGEQFF. The CDR3 nucleotides are TGTGCCAGCAGCCCTTGGACAGGGCGGGGTGAGCAGTTCTTC. V usage is TRBV11-3 and J usage is TRBJ2-1; 8 bases are a match to TRBD1. The CDR3 spans 14 residues. After removal of 5 bases from V and 9 bases from J, the junction contained 9 bases not matched to a gene. Per the germline V gene, CDR1 is SGHNT and CDR2 is YENEEA.

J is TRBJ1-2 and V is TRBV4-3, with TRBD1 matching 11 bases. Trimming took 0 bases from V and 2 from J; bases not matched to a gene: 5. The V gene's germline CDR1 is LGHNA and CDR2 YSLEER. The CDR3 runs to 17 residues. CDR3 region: CASSQDPGQGANYGYTF. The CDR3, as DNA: TGCGCCAGCAGCCAAGATCCCGGACAGGGGGCCAACTATGGCTACACCTTC.

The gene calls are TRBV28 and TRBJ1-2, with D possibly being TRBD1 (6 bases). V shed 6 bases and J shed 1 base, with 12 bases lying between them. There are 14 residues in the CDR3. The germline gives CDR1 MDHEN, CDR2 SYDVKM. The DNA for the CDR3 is TGTGCCAGCAGACGCCAGGGGTATAACTATGGCTACACCTTC. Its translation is CASRRQGYNYGYTF.

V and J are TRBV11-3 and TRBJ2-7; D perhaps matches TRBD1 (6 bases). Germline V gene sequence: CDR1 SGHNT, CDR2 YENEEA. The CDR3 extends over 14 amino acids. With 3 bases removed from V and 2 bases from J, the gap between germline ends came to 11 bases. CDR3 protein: CASSLTGVPYEQYF. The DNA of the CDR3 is TGTGCCAGCAGCTTGACAGGCGTTCCCTACGAGCAGTACTTC.

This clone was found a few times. DNA for the CDR3: TGTGCCAGCAGTTTCTTACAGCATAATTCACCCCTCCACTTT. As protein: CASSFLQHNSPLHF. The chain joins TRBV28 to TRBJ1-6, with D unclear. CDR3 length equals 14 residues. CDR1 MDHEN and CDR2 SYDVKM come from the germline V gene. The V and J ends lost 3 bases and 5 bases respectively, with 8 bases between them.

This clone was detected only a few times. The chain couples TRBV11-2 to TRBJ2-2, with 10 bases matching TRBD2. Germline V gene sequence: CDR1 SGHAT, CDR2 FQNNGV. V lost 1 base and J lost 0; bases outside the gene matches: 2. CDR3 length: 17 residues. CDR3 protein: CASSLAGTSANTGELFF. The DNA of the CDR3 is TGTGCCAGCAGCTTAGCCGGGACTAGCGCGAACACCGGGGAGCTGTTTTTT.

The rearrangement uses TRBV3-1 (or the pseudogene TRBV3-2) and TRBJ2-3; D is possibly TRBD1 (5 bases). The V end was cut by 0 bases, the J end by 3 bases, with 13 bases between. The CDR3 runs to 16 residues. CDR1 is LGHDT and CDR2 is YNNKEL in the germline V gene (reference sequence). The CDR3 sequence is CASSQDGQGQTDTQYF. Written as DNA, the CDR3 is TGTGCCAGCAGCCAAGATGGCCAAGGACAAACAGATACGCAGTATTTT.